These 30 T cell receptor beta chains were sequenced from one sample in a study of blood T cells in healthy people across ages. Primed by a sample-barcoded 5' primer and a J-beta primer mix, a second PCR proceeded for about 7 to 11 cycles. TCRdb re-called the 5' RACE reads with MiXCR, one entry per CDR3 protein. This table has 800,000 to 950,000 distinct CDR3 sequences, about 29% appearing once. The data also belong to a second study, concerning T cells of mothers and their children.

The sample comprised blood. The receptors were gathered from a woman aged 40 to 50 in good health.

The rearrangement uses TRBV29-1 and TRBJ1-4, with no clear D. Trimming removed 6 bases from V and 8 bases from J, with 10 bases in between. The CDR3 consists of 11 residues. Germline V gene sequence: CDR1 SQVTM, CDR2 ANQGSEA. CDR3 DNA sequence: TGCAGCGTAAGCGTAAAGGAAAAACTGTTTTTT. Protein product: CSVSVKEKLFF.

This clonotype was seen a handful of times. An end of the junction differs from the germline gene, which may be a read error. CDR3: CAGSLQAGTSYEQYF. In DNA form, the CDR3 reads TGTGCCGGCAGCTTACAAGCGGGAACTTCCTACGAGCAGTACTTC. This sequence joins TRBV7-2 and TRBJ2-7; 7 bases line up with TRBD2. The CDR3 is 15 residues long. CDR1 SGHTA and CDR2 FQGNSA come from the germline V gene.

The rearrangement links TRBV28 to TRBJ1-5; TRBD1 matches 10 bases. CDR1 is MDHEN, CDR2 SYDVKM, per germline. This CDR3 contains 14 residues. V was pared by 10 bases and J by 5 bases, with 8 bases of the junction left unmatched. This CDR3 reads CAIRTGGRYQPQHF. The CDR3 nucleotides are TGTGCCATCCGGACAGGGGGGAGGTATCAGCCCCAGCATTTT. Supplemented by reference TRBV28 and TRBJ1-5, the full variable domain reads DVKVTQSSRYLVKRTGEKVFLECVQDMDHENMFWYRQDPGLGLRLIYFSYDVKMKEKGDIPEGYSVSREKKERFSLILESASTNQTSMYLCAIRTGGRYQPQHFGDGTRLSIL.

Only a few counts were recorded for this clonotype. One base away lies a much larger clone, so this may be a sequencing read error. The chain links TRBV6-5 to TRBJ1-2; D may be TRBD1 (5 bases). Germline CDR1 and CDR2: MNHEY and SVGAGI. The CDR3 sequence is 13 residues long. CDR3 amino acids: CASPRGANYDYTF. For the CDR3, the DNA is TGTGCCTCCCCAAGGGGAGCAAACTATGACTACACCTTC.

As for this clonotype: Given a much more abundant clone one base away, this may be a read error. The V gene is TRBV7-8, the J gene TRBJ2-1; D remains ambiguous. Germline V gene sequence: CDR1 SGHVS, CDR2 FQNEAQ. The CDR3 is 16 residues long. The CDR3 region has the DNA TGTGCCAGCAGCTCATCAGACGTCCCTTGGTCCTACGAGCAGGACTTC. Protein product: CASSSSDVPWSYEQDF.

In its sample, this clonotype was seen a few times. The chain links TRBV12-3 or TRBV12-4 to TRBJ2-7; D unclear. The CDR3 has 10 amino acids. Deletions cut 6 bases from V and 6 bases from J, with 6 bases between. The CDR3 DNA follows: TGTGCCAGCAGCCCTTCCGAGCAGTACTTC. Translation: CASSPSEQYF.

Ten or more counts support this clonotype. The rearrangement links TRBV28 to TRBJ1-2; D might be TRBD1 (6 bases). Between the trimmed V and J ends, which lost 3 bases and 7 bases, there was a span of 12 bases. Germline CDR1 is MDHEN and CDR2 is SYDVKM. The CDR3 spans 13 residues. The CDR3 nucleotides read TGTGCCAGCAGTTTGTTGGGGGCGCGTGGCTACACCTTC. Amino acid sequence: CASSLLGARGYTF.

A remark on this clonotype: This sequence may be a read error, since a much larger clone differs from it by one base. The CDR3 here is CASSPTFGGIATQFF. In nucleotides, the CDR3 is TGCGCCAGCAGTCCTACTTTCGGTGGGATCGCGACCCAGTTCTTC. The V call is TRBV4-3, the J call TRBJ2-1, with D unclear. The CDR3 consists of 15 residues. CDR1 is LGHNA, CDR2 YSLEER, per germline. Trimming left V 6 bases short and J 13 bases short, with 25 bases between.

Only a few counts were recorded for this clonotype. V and J are TRBV7-2 and TRBJ2-1; TRBD2 agrees at 9 bases. Germline-derived CDR1 and CDR2 are SGHTA and FQGNSA. V lost 6 bases and J lost 5; bases outside the gene matches: 8. This CDR3 comprises 15 residues. The chain's CDR3 is CASRRGGGSNNEQFF. In DNA form, the CDR3 reads TGTGCCAGCAGGCGCGGGGGGGGATCGAACAATGAGCAGTTCTTC.

This clonotype occurred many times. The V and J genes are TRBV10-3 and TRBJ2-7, with D perhaps TRBD1 (6 bases). Per germline, CDR1 ENHRY and CDR2 SYGVKD. There are 14 residues in the CDR3. The V gene lost 5 bases and the J gene lost 2 bases, with 13 bases spanning the gap. CDR3 residues: CAISTGSPTYEQYF. The CDR3 DNA reads as TGTGCCATCAGTACAGGGTCTCCTACCTACGAGCAGTACTTC.

V usage is TRBV7-2 and J usage is TRBJ1-5; 10 nucleotides align to TRBD1. The CDR3 totals 16 residues. V shed 4 bases and J 2 bases; nucleotides not matched to a gene: 5. From germline, CDR1 is SGHTA and CDR2 FQGNSA. The CDR3 nucleotides read TGTGCCAGCAGCTCCCAGACAGGGGGCGGCAATCAGCCCCAGCATTTT. Encoded protein: CASSSQTGGGNQPQHF.

This clonotype came up a few times. The rearrangement links TRBV28 to TRBJ2-1, with 7 bases matching TRBD1. Germline trimming cut 8 bases from V and 5 bases from J; bases unmatched to any gene: 9. The CDR3 runs to 14 residues. Germline V CDR1 and CDR2: MDHEN, SYDVKM. The CDR3: CASERGQSNNEQFF. The CDR3 DNA reads TGTGCCAGCGAACGGGGACAGTCCAACAATGAGCAGTTCTTC.

The genes are TRBV3-1 and TRBJ1-2, with 8 bases identical to TRBD1. CDR1 LGHDT and CDR2 YNNKEL come from the germline V gene (reference sequence). V trimming: 2 bases; J trimming: 3 bases; junction bases outside the gene matches: 2. This CDR3 contains 14 residues. CDR3 sequence reads: CASSQNRGDYGYTF. The CDR3 bases are TGTGCCAGCAGCCAAAACAGGGGGGACTATGGCTACACCTTC.

This clonotype was recorded many times. The chain combines TRBV6-6 with TRBJ1-1; D is unclear. With 0 bases removed from V and 1 base from J, the gap between germline ends came to 9 bases. Germline-derived CDR1 and CDR2 are MNHNY and SVGAGI (reference sequence). This CDR3 is 15 amino acids long. CDR3: CASSYSRISNTEAFF. The CDR3 nucleotides read TGTGCCAGCAGTTACTCTAGGATTTCGAACACTGAAGCTTTCTTT.

The rearrangement uses TRBV12-3 or TRBV12-4 and TRBJ2-7; tentatively, D is TRBD2 (7 bases). V lost 3 bases and J lost 2, with 11 bases in between. There are 14 residues in the CDR3. The CDR3 DNA reads as TGTGCCAGCAGTTTGCGGGGGCACACCTACGAGCAGTACTTC. As protein: CASSLRGHTYEQYF.

This chain connects TRBV2 to TRBJ2-7; D gene ambiguous. Germline V gene lookup returns CDR1 SNHLY and CDR2 FYNNEI. The length of the CDR3 is 11 residues. Trimming shortened V by 5 bases and J by 5 bases, and 7 bases separated the two germline ends. This CDR3 is CASSYNNEQYF. DNA for the CDR3: TGTGCCAGCAGTTATAACAACGAGCAGTACTTC.

The rearrangement uses TRBV12-3 or TRBV12-4 and TRBJ1-4; possibly TRBD1 for D (6 bases). This CDR3 region has 18 residues. V lost 6 bases and J 6 bases, leaving 26 bases between the germline ends. CDR3 amino acids: CASRRAPGTFQGDEKLFF. For the CDR3, the DNA is TGTGCCAGCAGGCGAGCCCCCGGGACATTCCAGGGTGATGAAAAACTGTTTTTT.

This clonotype was detected only a few times. The J gene is TRBJ2-5, the V gene TRBV5-1; D remains unclear. The CDR3 has 13 amino acids. The germline CDR1 and CDR2 sequences are SGHRS and YFSETQ. V was trimmed by 5 bases and J by 3 bases, leaving 11 bases between them. For the CDR3, the DNA is TGCGCCAGCAGGGCCCCTGGGGAAGAGACCCAGTACTTC. It translates to CASRAPGEETQYF.

This clonotype was picked up many times. The chain links TRBV10-3 to TRBJ1-2; 9 bases match TRBD1. CDR3 length: 14 amino acids. J was trimmed by 7 bases and V by 6 bases; bases with no gene match: 9. From germline, CDR1 is ENHRY and CDR2 SYGVKD. The CDR3 coding sequence is TGTGCCATCAGACCGGGACAGGGAATCGGTGGCTACACCTTC. It specifies CAIRPGQGIGGYTF.

This clonotype was observed a handful of times. The chain employs TRBV5-1 and TRBJ2-7, with 8 bases matching TRBD1. The CDR3 extends over 14 amino acids. Per the germline V gene, CDR1 is SGHRS and CDR2 is YFSETQ. The V segment lost 4 bases and the J segment 7 bases; nucleotides outside the gene matches: 10. The CDR3 is CASSTGTGEWEQYF. As DNA, the CDR3 is TGCGCCAGCAGCACCGGGACAGGAGAATGGGAGCAGTACTTC.

CDR3 region: CANGRGVDTQYF. As DNA, the CDR3 is TGTGCCAACGGACGAGGGGTAGATACGCAGTATTTT. The rearrangement links TRBV7-2 to TRBJ2-3; D tentatively fits TRBD1 or TRBD2 (5 bases each). CDR1 SGHTA and CDR2 FQGNSA come from the germline V gene. This CDR3 spans 12 amino acids. Trimming stripped 10 bases from V and 5 bases from J, with 13 bases between.

This clonotype was seen only a few times. This chain uses TRBV5-1 with TRBJ2-5, with TRBD1 as a possible D gene (5 bases). The V gene's germline CDR1 is SGHRS and CDR2 YFSETQ. V lost 2 bases and J lost 4, with 15 bases in between. The CDR3 has 15 residues. CDR3 nucleotides: TGCGCCAGCAGCTTAGGGGAAGGGCCGGGAGAGACCCAGTACTTC. It is translated as CASSLGEGPGETQYF.

CDR3 residues: CASSPGAGETYEQYF. CDR3 nucleotides: TGTGCCAGCAGTCCTGGGGCAGGGGAAACCTACGAGCAGTACTTC. This chain uses TRBV28 with TRBJ2-7; possibly TRBD1 for D (6 bases). Germline V gene data show CDR1 as MDHEN and CDR2 as SYDVKM. This CDR3 region has 15 residues. Between the trimmed V and J ends, which lost 5 bases and 2 bases, there was a span of 16 bases.

This clonotype was seen only a few times. This chain links TRBV12-3 or TRBV12-4 with TRBJ1-2, with a weak D call TRBD1 (5 bases). The V end was cut by 5 bases, the J end by 4 bases, with 14 bases between. This CDR3 spans 14 amino acids. The CDR3 is CASSLQGPFYGYTF. Here the CDR3 DNA reads TGTGCCAGCAGTCTGCAGGGACCCTTCTATGGCTACACCTTC.

This chain joins TRBV7-3 and TRBJ1-6; D is unresolved. In germline, CDR1 is SGHTA, CDR2 FQGTGA. The V and J ends lost 6 bases and 4 bases respectively, with 7 bases between them. The CDR3 length is 13 residues. The CDR3 loop reads CASSSNYNSPLHF. The CDR3 DNA is TGTGCCAGCAGTTCTAATTATAATTCACCCCTCCACTTT.

The chain links TRBV5-1 to TRBJ2-1, with 7 bases that match TRBD1. Germline loops: CDR1 SGHRS, CDR2 YFSETQ. V was pared by 0 bases and J by 9 bases, with 9 bases of the junction left unmatched. The length of the CDR3 is 15 residues. DNA for the CDR3: TGCGCCAGCAGCTTGGCGGGACAGAAAGCCACTGAGCAGTTCTTC. As protein: CASSLAGQKATEQFF.

This clonotype was found a few times. The genes are TRBV7-6 and TRBJ2-2; 11 bases fit TRBD1. V was clipped by 1 base and J by 15 bases; unmatched bases: 4. The CDR3 runs to 13 residues. Per germline, CDR1 SGHVS and CDR2 FNYEAQ. The CDR3 sequence: CASSLGGDRGMFF. The CDR3 coding sequence is TGTGCCAGCAGCTTAGGCGGGGACAGGGGGATGTTTTTT.

Many counts were recorded for this clonotype. This chain connects TRBV20-1 to TRBJ2-1, with D possibly TRBD2 on 7 matching bases. Trimming left V 3 bases short and J 6 bases short, with 9 bases between. This CDR3 has 12 amino acids. Germline V gives CDR1 DFQATT, CDR2 SNEGSKA (reference sequence). The CDR3 is CSARGGPNEQFF. DNA of the CDR3: TGCAGTGCTAGGGGGGGGCCCAATGAGCAGTTCTTC.

In its sample, this clonotype was seen many times. This chain connects TRBV19 to TRBJ1-2; no clear D gene. Germline lookup yields CDR1 LNHDA and CDR2 SQIVND (reference sequence). Trimming took 3 bases from V and 6 from J, leaving 17 bases between them. CDR3 length: 15 residues. CDR3 in amino acids: CASSIISGALNGYTF. For the CDR3, the DNA is TGTGCCAGTAGTATCATATCCGGAGCGTTAAATGGCTACACCTTC.

CDR3 residues: CASSFRAPVGDTQYF. In DNA, the CDR3 is TGCGCCAGCAGCTTCCGGGCCCCCGTTGGGGATACGCAGTATTTT. The chain joins TRBV5-1 to TRBJ2-3; the D is unclear. In germline, CDR1 is SGHRS, CDR2 YFSETQ. V gave up 2 bases and J gave up 6 bases, with 16 bases separating them. This CDR3 region has 15 residues.